This entry lists 10 T cell receptor beta chains sequenced from one sample in a study of T cell repertoires in cytomegalovirus infection (dated by TCRdb to about 2019). TCRdb names Illumina HiSeq 1500 as the instrument used. The raw public reads went through TCRdb reprocessing: fastp at Q25, MiXCR clone calling, in-frame beta chains kept. One record per CDR3 amino acid sequence lists the most common genes and DNA. The sample includes about 360,000 distinct CDR3 sequences, with 18% observed a single time. The ten largest account for roughly 9% of the sample. The sample consisted of PBMCs. These receptors all come from a human donor in good health (CMV status not recorded). Some clones in this sample may be carry-over from other donors' samples.

The CDR3 reads CASNLDRGGDTQYF. In DNA, the CDR3 is TGCGCCAGCAACCTGGACAGGGGGGGAGATACGCAGTATTTT. This chain uses TRBV5-1 with TRBJ2-3; TRBD1 matches 10 bases. With V trimmed by 6 bases and J by 5 bases, 6 bases remained unmatched. This CDR3 region has 14 residues. Germline V gene sequence: CDR1 SGHRS, CDR2 YFSETQ.

This clonotype was detected a few times. The chain combines TRBV12-3 or TRBV12-4 with TRBJ2-7; D is perhaps TRBD1 (6 bases). The CDR3 is 12 residues long. V lost 6 bases, J lost 2 bases, and 8 bases lay in between. Here the CDR3 reads CASSGDTYEQYF. The DNA of the CDR3 is TGTGCCAGCAGCGGGGACACCTACGAGCAGTACTTC.

The DNA for the CDR3 is TGTGCCAGCAGTTACTCGGGGACAACGGCTGGAAACACCATATATTTT. Translating gives CASSYSGTTAGNTIYF. J is TRBJ1-3 and V is TRBV6-6; D is possibly TRBD1 (6 bases). V was pared by 0 bases and J by 2 bases, with 11 bases between. Germline-derived CDR1 and CDR2 are MNHNY and SVGAGI (reference sequence). The CDR3 has 16 amino acids.

This clonotype has just a few counts. The rearrangement links TRBV9 to TRBJ2-5; TRBD1 or TRBD2 may be the D gene (5 bases each). Trimming took off 5 bases at V and 5 bases at J, with 19 bases between the two ends. CDR1 is SGDLS, CDR2 YYNGEE, per germline. The CDR3 consists of 15 residues. CDR3 protein: CASSGTLNRAETQYF. CDR3 DNA: TGTGCCAGCAGTGGGACCCTTAATCGTGCGGAGACCCAGTACTTC.

The rearrangement uses TRBV10-3 and TRBJ1-1, with TRBD1 as a possible D gene (6 bases). Per the germline V gene, CDR1 is ENHRY and CDR2 is SYGVKD. V lost 6 bases to trimming and J lost 6 bases, with 14 bases between them. The CDR3 is made up of 13 amino acids. This chain's CDR3 is CAIRGSGGAEAFF. The DNA of the CDR3 is TGTGCCATCAGGGGGAGCGGGGGCGCTGAAGCTTTCTTT.

As regards this clonotype: This may be a read error: a much more frequent sequence differs by one nucleotide. This rearrangement joins TRBV7-2 to TRBJ2-5, with TRBD1 matching 10 bases. CDR3 length: 16 amino acids. Germline V CDR1 and CDR2: SGHTA, FQGNSA. V lost 3 bases, J lost 2 bases, and 6 bases stayed unmatched. CDR3: CASSLTGGWRQETQYF. Written as DNA, the CDR3 is TGTGCCAGCAGCTTGACAGGGGGCTGGAGGCAAGAGACCCAGTACTTC.

The chain links TRBV27 to TRBJ2-1; 15 bases line up with TRBD2. Per germline, CDR1 MNHEY and CDR2 SMNVEV (reference sequence). The trim removed 5 bases at V and 8 bases at J, leaving 7 bases unmatched. CDR3 length: 16 amino acids. The CDR3 DNA is TGTGCCAGCAGTATCCGGACTAGCGGGGGGGGGGATGAGCAGTTCTTC. Protein: CASSIRTSGGGDEQFF.

The V call is TRBV2, the J call TRBJ2-3; TRBD1 might be the D (6 bases). Trimming pared 3 bases from V and 2 bases from J, leaving 12 bases between. The CDR3 sequence is 15 residues long. Germline CDR1 and CDR2: SNHLY and FYNNEI. The CDR3 nucleotides read TGTGCCAGCAGTGACGGCCGGGACACCACAGATACGCAGTATTTT. Encoded protein: CASSDGRDTTDTQYF.

There are a few counts of this clonotype. The rearrangement joins TRBV20-1 to TRBJ1-1; D may be TRBD1 (5 bases). CDR1 and CDR2 from the germline V gene are DFQATT and SNEGSKA (reference sequence). The ends were cut back, 1 base at V and 4 bases at J, with 10 bases in the middle. The CDR3 is 13 residues long. This CDR3 reads CSARGGVGTEAFF. Written as DNA, the CDR3 is TGCAGTGCTAGAGGGGGGGTGGGCACTGAAGCTTTCTTT.

This clonotype has ten or more counts. This CDR3 is CASTRTALTSTDTQYF. In DNA, the CDR3 is TGTGCCAGCACCCGAACCGCACTCACGAGCACAGATACGCAGTATTTT. The chain has TRBV5-4 and TRBJ2-3; D uncertain. In germline, CDR1 is SGHNT, CDR2 YYREEE (reference sequence). With 6 bases removed from V and 0 bases from J, the gap between germline ends came to 17 bases. The length of the CDR3 is 16 residues.